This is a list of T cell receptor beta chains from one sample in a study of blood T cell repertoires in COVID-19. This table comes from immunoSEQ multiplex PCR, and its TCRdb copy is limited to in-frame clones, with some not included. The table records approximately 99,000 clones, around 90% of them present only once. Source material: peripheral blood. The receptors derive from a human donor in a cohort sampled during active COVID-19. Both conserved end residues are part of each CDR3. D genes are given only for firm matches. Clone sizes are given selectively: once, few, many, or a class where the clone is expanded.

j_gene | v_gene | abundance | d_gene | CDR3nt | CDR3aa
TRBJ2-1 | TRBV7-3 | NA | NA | TGTGCCAGCTCGGAGAGGGAGTCGAGCTCTGGCGATGAGCAGTTCTTC | CASSERESSSGDEQFF
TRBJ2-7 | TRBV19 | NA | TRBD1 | TGTGCCAGTAGTATGGGATGGGGACAGGGGGCCTTTGAAGAGCAGTACTTC | CASSMGWGQGAFEEQYF
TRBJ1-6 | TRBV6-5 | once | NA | TGTGCCAGCAGACGGCAGGATAATTCACCCCTCCACTTT | CASRRQDNSPLHF
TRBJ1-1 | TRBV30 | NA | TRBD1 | TGTGCCTGGAGTGTAGGAGGGGGCGACAGCCAAGCTTTCTTT | CAWSVGGGDSQAFF
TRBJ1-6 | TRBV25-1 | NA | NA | TGTGCCAGCAGTGACCTCGGACTATTTTCACCCCTCCACTTT | CASSDLGLFSPLHF
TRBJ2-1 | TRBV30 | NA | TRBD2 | TGTGCCTGGAGTGTAGGGGCGGGAGGGAGGAATGAGCAGTTCTTC | CAWSVGAGGRNEQFF
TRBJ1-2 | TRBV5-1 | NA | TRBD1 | TGCGCCAGCAGCTCACAGGGGTACTATGGCTACACCTTC | CASSSQGYYGYTF
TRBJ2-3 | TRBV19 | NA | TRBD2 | TGTGCCAGTAGTACCTTAGCGGGGGGGACAGATACGCAGTATTTT | CASSTLAGGTDTQYF
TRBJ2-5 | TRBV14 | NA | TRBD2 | TGTGCCAGCAGCCCCCGGGGGGGAGAGACCCAGTACTTC | CASSPRGGETQYF
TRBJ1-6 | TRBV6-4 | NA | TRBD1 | TGTGCCAGCAACTTATTCCCCGGGACAGGTAATTCACCCCTCCACTTT | CASNLFPGTGNSPLHF
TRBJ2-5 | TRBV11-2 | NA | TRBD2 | TGTGCCAGCAGCTTAGGGGGACTAGCTAGTCAAGAGACCCAGTACTTC | CASSLGGLASQETQYF
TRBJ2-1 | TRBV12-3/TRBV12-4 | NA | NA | TGTGCCACAGCAGGTCCCAGGGAACGGGAGCAGTTCTTC | CATAGPREREQFF
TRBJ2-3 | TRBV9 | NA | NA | TGTGCCAGCAGCGGGGGGGTTTTTAGCACAGATACGCAGTATTTT | CASSGGVFSTDTQYF
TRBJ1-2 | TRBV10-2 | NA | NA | TGCGCCAGCAGTGACGTCGGGGTGAACTATGGCTACACCTTC | CASSDVGVNYGYTF
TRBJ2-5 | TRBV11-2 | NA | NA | TGTGCCAGCAGCTCATCGAGGACTGGGGAGACCCAGTACTTC | CASSSSRTGETQYF
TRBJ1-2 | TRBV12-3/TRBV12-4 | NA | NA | NA | CASSLVLHFGYTF
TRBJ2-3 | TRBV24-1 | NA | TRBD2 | TGTGCCACCAGTGATATTAGCGGGGGCACAGATACGCAGTATTTT | CATSDISGGTDTQYF
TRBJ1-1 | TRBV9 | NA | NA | TGTGCCAGCAGCGTAACCCTAGGGGGCACTGAAGCTTTCTTT | CASSVTLGGTEAFF
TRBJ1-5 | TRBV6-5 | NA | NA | TGTGCCAGCAGTTCTCCGGGGGGGGATCAGCCCCAGCATTTT | CASSSPGGDQPQHF
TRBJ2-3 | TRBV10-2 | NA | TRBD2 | TGCGCCAGCAGTCGGGCTAGCGGGGGCACAGATACGCAGTATTTT | CASSRASGGTDTQYF
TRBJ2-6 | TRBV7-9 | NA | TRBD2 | TGTGCCAGCAGCCCCCGGACTAGCGGGAGGGGGTCTGGGGCCAACGTCCTGACTTTC | CASSPRTSGRGSGANVLTF
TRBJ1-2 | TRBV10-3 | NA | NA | TGTGCCATCAGTGAGTATCCCGGAGCTAACTATGGCTACACCTTC | CAISEYPGANYGYTF
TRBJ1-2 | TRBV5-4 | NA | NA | TGTGCCAGCAGCTTGGTGGGGCAGGGGATAAACTATGGCTACACCTTC | CASSLVGQGINYGYTF
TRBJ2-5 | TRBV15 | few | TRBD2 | TGTGCCACCAGAGGGGGGGGACTAGCGGGGAAAGAGACCCAGTACTTC | CATRGGGLAGKETQYF
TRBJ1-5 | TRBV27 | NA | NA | TGTGCCAGCAGTTTGTGGAGGGGAGGACAGCCCCAGCATTTT | CASSLWRGGQPQHF
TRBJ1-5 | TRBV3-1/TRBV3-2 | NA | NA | TGTGCCAGCAGCGTGTCCGGGTCGAGCAATCAGCCCCAGCATTTT | CASSVSGSSNQPQHF
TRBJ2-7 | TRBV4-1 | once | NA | TGCGCCAGCAGCCAAGAAGAGGATTTAATGGGCAGGGATGTGAACGAGCAGTACTTC | CASSQEEDLMGRDVNEQYF
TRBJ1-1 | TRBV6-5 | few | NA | TGTGCCAGCGGTAGTTTAACTGCTGAAGCTTTCTTT | CASGSLTAEAFF
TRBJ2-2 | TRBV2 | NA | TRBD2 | TGTGCCAGCAGGATGGGACTAGCGGGAGGTACCGGGGAGCTGTTTTTT | CASRMGLAGGTGELFF
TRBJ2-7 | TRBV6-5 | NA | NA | TGTGCCAGCAGTTTCGATCGGCCGCGTTTGGGCCACGAGCAGTACTTC | CASSFDRPRLGHEQYF
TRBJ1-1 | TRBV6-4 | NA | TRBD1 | TGTGCCAGCAGTGCAGACAGGGCCAGCACTGAAGCTTTCTTT | CASSADRASTEAFF
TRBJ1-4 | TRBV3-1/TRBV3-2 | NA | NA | TGTGCCAGCAGCGCCCTCGGCAGGGCGGCTGCAACTAATGAAAAACTGTTTTTT | CASSALGRAAATNEKLFF
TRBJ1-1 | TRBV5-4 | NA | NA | TGTGCCAGCTGCTTTGGGGGCGGTGTGAACACTGAAGCTTTCTTT | CASCFGGGVNTEAFF
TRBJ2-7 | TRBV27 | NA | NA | TGTGCCAGCAGTTTAATAGACAGACCCTACGAGCAGTACTTC | CASSLIDRPYEQYF
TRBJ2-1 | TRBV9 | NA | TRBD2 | TGTGCCAGCAGCGCCGGGACTAGCGGTTACAATGAGCAGTTCTTC | CASSAGTSGYNEQFF
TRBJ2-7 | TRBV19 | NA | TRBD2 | TGTGCCAGTAGTGGAGGGTTAGGACTAGCGGGGGGACGCACCTACGAGCAGTACTTC | CASSGGLGLAGGRTYEQYF
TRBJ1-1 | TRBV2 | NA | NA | TGTGCCAGCAGCGAGCGGAACCCGAACACTGAAGCTTTCTTT | CASSERNPNTEAFF
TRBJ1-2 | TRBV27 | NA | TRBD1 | TGTGCCAGCAGTTTCACAGGGGGTGGCTACACCTTC | CASSFTGGGYTF
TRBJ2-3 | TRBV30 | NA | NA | TGTGCCTGGGAGGGCGGGGGCACAGATACGCAGTATTTT | CAWEGGGTDTQYF
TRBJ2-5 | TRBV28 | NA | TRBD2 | TGTGCCAGCAGTTCCCCGGGGGGACCAACGGGGGAGACCCAGTACTTC | CASSSPGGPTGETQYF
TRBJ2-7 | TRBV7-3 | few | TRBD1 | TGTGCCAGCAGCCGAACCGGACAGGGCATGACCTCCTACGAGCAGTACTTC | CASSRTGQGMTSYEQYF
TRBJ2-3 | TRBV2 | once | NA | TGTGCCAGCAGCGACTATCGAACGCAGTATTTT | CASSDYRTQYF
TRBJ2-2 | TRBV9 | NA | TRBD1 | TGTGCCAGCAGCACACGGACAGGGGGCGACCCCACCGGGGAGCTGTTTTTT | CASSTRTGGDPTGELFF
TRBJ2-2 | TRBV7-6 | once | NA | TGTGCCAGCAGCTACCCGACAGCATCGAACACCGGGGAGCTGTTTTTT | CASSYPTASNTGELFF